The 5 T cell receptor beta chains below were found in one sample sequenced in a study of blood T cells in healthy people across ages. Primers used in a second PCR of about 6 to 11 cycles were a sample-barcoded 5' primer and a J-beta primer mix. Via MiXCR, TCRdb re-called the 5' RACE reads, giving one row per CDR3 protein. The table includes 1 million or so distinct CDR3 sequences, under 55% detected once. The sequenced sample was blood. The receptor set was obtained from a woman aged 60-75 years in good health.

This clonotype was picked up a small number of times. The chain recombines TRBV10-3 with TRBJ2-3; 11 nucleotides line up with TRBD2. Unmatched junction bases numbered 4, after V lost 7 bases and J lost 1 base. CDR1 is ENHRY and CDR2 is SYGVKD in the germline V gene. The CDR3 runs 15 residues. The CDR3, as DNA: TGTGCCATCAACCTTAGCGGGAGGGGCACAGATACGCAGTATTTT. This encodes CAINLSGRGTDTQYF.

The chain combines TRBV7-3 with TRBJ2-2, with D uncertain. V gave up 4 bases and J gave up 0 bases, with 18 bases separating them. The CDR3 sequence is 18 residues long. From germline, CDR1 is SGHTA and CDR2 FQGTGA. The CDR3: CASSSRPFEYTNTGELFF. In DNA, the CDR3 is TGTGCCAGCAGCTCAAGACCCTTTGAATACACGAACACCGGGGAGCTGTTTTTT.

The rearrangement joins TRBV6-1 to TRBJ2-1; D not resolved. CDR1 is MNHNS, CDR2 SASEGT, per germline. CDR3 size: 14 residues. The CDR3 DNA reads TGTGCTATGGCCCCAACGACGGGTGTAGGTGAGCAGTTCTTC. It encodes CAMAPTTGVGEQFF.

The chain uses TRBV5-1 and TRBJ2-4, with D unresolved. The CDR3 is made up of 13 amino acids. Germline V gene sequence: CDR1 SGHRS, CDR2 YFSETQ. Deletions cut 4 bases from V and 3 bases from J, with 8 bases between. CDR3 nucleotides: TGCGCCAGCAGCAGGGTTGGCAAAAACATTCAGTACTTC. This translates into CASSRVGKNIQYF.

V and J are TRBV6-4 and TRBJ2-3; D unclear. Deletions cut 3 bases from V and 0 bases from J, with 10 bases between. Germline CDR1 and CDR2: MRHNA and SNTAGT. The CDR3 totals 15 residues. The CDR3 DNA sequence: TGTGCCAGCAGTGAGGGTCCTTGGAGCACAGATACGCAGTATTTT. Residues: CASSEGPWSTDTQYF.